The 27 T cell receptor beta chains given below trace back to one sample, sequenced in a study of cytomegalovirus exposure and HLA in healthy donors. In the PCR, 60 Vbeta and 13 Jbeta primers were used. The method was immunoSEQ multiplex PCR; TCRdb's version includes in-frame clones alone and lacks a portion of them. Of 150,000 to 200,000 clones in the sample, over 70% were seen once. The sequenced sample was PBMCs. These receptors were collected from a man aged 45-60 years in good health and CMV-seronegative.

The V gene is TRBV7-6, the J gene TRBJ1-5; D is uncertain. There are 14 residues in the CDR3. The germline CDR1 and CDR2 sequences are SGHVS and FNYEAQ. Trimming took off 6 bases at V and 0 bases at J, with 9 bases between the two ends. The CDR3 is CASSLQYSNQPQHF. CDR3 in DNA: TGTGCCAGCAGTTTACAGTATAGCAATCAGCCCCAGCATTTT. Full variable domain (outside the CDR3, taken from reference TRBV7-6 and TRBJ1-5): GAGVSQSPRYKVTKRGQDVALRCDPISGHVSLYWYRQALGQGPEFLTYFNYEAQQDKSGLPNDRFSAERPEGSISTLTIQRTEQRDSAMYRCASSLQYSNQPQHFGDGTRLSIL.

The V gene is TRBV6-1, the J gene TRBJ1-4; no clear D gene. Trimming shortened V by 6 bases and J by 0 bases, and 8 bases separated the two germline ends. The germline V gene encodes CDR1 MNHNS and CDR2 SASEGT. CDR3 length: 14 residues. The CDR3 loop is CASRPRATNEKLFF. Written as DNA, the CDR3 is TGTGCCAGCAGGCCGCGAGCAACTAATGAAAAACTGTTTTTT.

CDR3 DNA: TGTGCCAGCAGCCCTAGGGGTACAGGGAGTTCCATTTCACCCCTCCACTTT. This translates into CASSPRGTGSSISPLHF. The rearrangement joins TRBV11-2 to TRBJ1-6; D is perhaps TRBD1 (6 bases). Per the germline V gene, CDR1 is SGHAT and CDR2 is FQNNGV. This CDR3 region has 17 residues. V was pared by 5 bases and J by 9 bases, with 23 bases between.

The rearrangement joins TRBV7-9 to TRBJ2-1; no firm D call. Germline-derived CDR1 and CDR2 are SEHNR and FQNEAQ (reference sequence). The ends were cut back, 6 bases at V and 7 bases at J, with 10 bases in the middle. This CDR3 is built from 12 residues. DNA for the CDR3: TGTGCCAGCAGTTCCCCTACTAATGAGCAGTTCTTC. It is translated as CASSSPTNEQFF.

The rearrangement uses TRBV7-2 and TRBJ1-5; 9 bases are a match to TRBD1. Trimming cost V 2 bases and J 3 bases; bases outside gene matches: 5. This CDR3 has 16 amino acids. The germline CDR1 and CDR2 sequences are SGHTA and FQGNSA. As DNA, the CDR3 is TGTGCCAGCAGCTTAAGGACAGGGGCCGACAATCAGCCCCAGCATTTT. This sequence encodes CASSLRTGADNQPQHF. Filled out from reference TRBV7-2 and TRBJ1-5, the complete variable domain reads GAGVSQSPSNKVTEKGKDVELRCDPISGHTALYWYRQSLGQGLEFLIYFQGNSAPDKSGLPSDRFSAERTGGSVSTLTIQRTQQEDSAVYLCASSLRTGADNQPQHFGDGTRLSIL.

The V and J genes are TRBV5-1 and TRBJ1-3; D is undetermined. Germline assignment: CDR1 SGHRS and CDR2 YFSETQ. CDR3 size: 13 residues. Trimming left V 2 bases short and J 2 bases short, with 5 bases between. In DNA form, the CDR3 reads TGCGCCAGCAGCTTTGACACTGGAAACACCATATATTTT. Protein: CASSFDTGNTIYF.

This rearrangement joins TRBV2 to TRBJ2-3, with TRBD1 matching 9 bases. Per the germline V gene, CDR1 is SNHLY and CDR2 is FYNNEI. Trimming removed 5 bases from V and 3 bases from J; junction bases left unmatched: 6. The CDR3 is 15 residues long. The CDR3 sequence is CASSRGTGLTDTQYF. The CDR3 nucleotides read TGTGCCAGCAGTCGCGGGACAGGGTTAACAGATACGCAGTATTTT.

The V and J genes are TRBV7-2 and TRBJ1-1; a weak D match, TRBD1 (6 bases). Germline V gene sequence: CDR1 SGHTA, CDR2 FQGNSA. Deletions cut 5 bases from V and 7 bases from J, with 14 bases between. The CDR3 loop spans 13 amino acids. The CDR3 region is CASSLFRGNEAFF. CDR3 DNA: TGTGCCAGCAGCCTTTTCAGGGGCAATGAAGCTTTCTTT.

The V gene is TRBV29-1, the J gene TRBJ1-2; TRBD1 might be the D (6 bases). V lost 0 bases to trimming and J lost 9 bases, with 11 bases between them. Looked up from germline, CDR1 is SQVTM and CDR2 is ANQGSEA. The CDR3 sequence is 12 residues long. CDR3 coding DNA: TGCAGCGTTGAAGAAGGGGGGGGGCGCTACACCTTC. It encodes CSVEEGGGRYTF.

DNA of the CDR3: TGTGCCAGCAGCCCTGGCGGGTACACTGAAGCTTTCTTT. Amino acids: CASSPGGYTEAFF. The chain has TRBV11-3 and TRBJ1-1; no clear D gene. CDR1 SGHNT and CDR2 YENEEA come from the germline V gene. This CDR3 has 13 amino acids. V was pared by 5 bases and J by 3 bases, with 10 bases between. Drawing the rest from reference TRBV11-3 and TRBJ1-1, the complete variable domain is EAGVVQSPRYKIIEKKQPVAFWCNPISGHNTLYWYLQNLGQGPELLIRYENEEAVDDSQLPKDRFSAERLKGVDSTLKIQPAELGDSAVYLCASSPGGYTEAFFGQGTRLTVV.

V is TRBV7-2 and J is TRBJ2-3; D might be TRBD2 (6 bases). Trimming cost V 9 bases and J 1 base, with 11 bases left between them. CDR3 length equals 13 residues. Germline V gene lookup returns CDR1 SGHTA and CDR2 FQGNSA. The CDR3 sequence: CASGVAGTDTQYF. For the CDR3, the DNA is TGTGCCAGTGGGGTAGCGGGCACAGATACGCAGTATTTT.

This chain joins TRBV19 and TRBJ1-4, with TRBD1 as a possible D gene (6 bases). Trimming stripped 3 bases from V and 6 bases from J, with 8 bases between. CDR1 LNHDA and CDR2 SQIVND come from the germline V gene (reference sequence). The CDR3 is 13 amino acids. CDR3 sequence (DNA): TGTGCCAGTAGTATGCAGGGGTATGAAAAACTGTTTTTT. Its translation: CASSMQGYEKLFF.

This clone was seen more than once but under ten times. The chain links TRBV7-7 to TRBJ2-5; D may be TRBD2 (6 bases). The CDR3 contains 13 residues. CDR1 SSHAT and CDR2 FNYEAQ come from the germline V gene (reference sequence). Trimming left V 4 bases short and J 5 bases short, with 11 bases between. CDR3 residues: CASSSDGGETQYF. The CDR3 DNA sequence: TGTGCCAGCAGCTCGGATGGGGGGGAGACCCAGTACTTC.

V gene TRBV19 combines with J gene TRBJ2-6; weak D call: TRBD1 (6 bases). The germline V gene encodes CDR1 LNHDA and CDR2 SQIVND (reference sequence). The V and J ends lost 2 bases and 6 bases respectively, with 11 bases between them. The CDR3 has 15 residues. Here the CDR3 reads CASSISGAAANVLTF. The CDR3, as DNA: TGTGCCAGTAGTATATCAGGGGCAGCGGCCAACGTCCTGACTTTC. Together with reference TRBV19 and TRBJ2-6, the CDR3 gives the full variable domain: DGGITQSPKYLFRKEGQNVTLSCEQNLNHDAMYWYRQDPGQGLRLIYYSQIVNDFQKGDIAEGYSVSREKKESFPLTVTSAQKNPTAFYLCASSISGAAANVLTFGAGSRLTVL.

V and J are TRBV5-5 and TRBJ2-3; no definite D call. CDR1 is SGHKS, CDR2 YYEKEE, per germline (reference sequence). Trimming removed 4 bases at V and 0 bases at J, with 9 bases between. CDR3 size: 14 residues. CDR3 sequence (DNA): TGTGCCAGCAGCCCAGTTTTAAGCACAGATACGCAGTATTTT. Translation gives CASSPVLSTDTQYF. The full variable domain, with the rest looked up from reference TRBV5-5 and TRBJ2-3, is DAGVTQSPTHLIKTRGQQVTLRCSPISGHKSVSWYQQVLGQGPQFIFQYYEKEERGRGNFPDRFSARQFPNYSSELNVNALLLGDSALYLCASSPVLSTDTQYFGPGTRLTVL.

This clone was recorded a few times. This chain uses TRBV11-2 with TRBJ2-5; D is possibly TRBD2 (6 bases). This CDR3 contains 17 residues. Germline CDR1 SGHAT, CDR2 FQNNGV. The CDR3 loop is CAILKRDPAGNQETQYF. The CDR3, as DNA: TGTGCTATCCTAAAGAGGGACCCCGCGGGGAACCAAGAGACCCAGTACTTC.

The rearrangement uses TRBV11-2 and TRBJ2-1, with D uncertain. This CDR3 is 12 amino acids long. Trimming shortened V by 5 bases and J by 9 bases, and 11 bases separated the two germline ends. Germline V gene sequence: CDR1 SGHAT, CDR2 FQNNGV. CDR3 residues: CASSPATGEQFF. CDR3 DNA: TGTGCCAGCAGCCCGGCCACGGGTGAGCAGTTCTTC.

The V and J genes are TRBV10-1 and TRBJ1-1, with TRBD1 matching over 7 bases. Germline assignment: CDR1 WNHNN and CDR2 SYGVQD (reference sequence). After removal of 8 bases from V and 1 base from J, the junction contained 4 bases not matched to a gene. The CDR3 runs to 13 residues. CDR3 sequence reads: CASPGTANTEAFF. CDR3 bases: TGCGCCAGCCCAGGGACAGCGAACACTGAAGCTTTCTTT.

J is TRBJ1-2 and V is TRBV7-2; TRBD1 matches at 8 bases. This CDR3 has 19 residues. Germline CDR1 reads SGHTA; CDR2 reads FQGNSA. The V segment lost 5 bases and the J segment 8 bases; nucleotides outside the gene matches: 25. CDR3 DNA: TGTGCCAGCAGCCTTCGTCTCCGTAGCGAGACAGGGGAACCCGTGGGCTACACCTTC. Amino acid sequence: CASSLRLRSETGEPVGYTF.

This sequence joins TRBV6-5 and TRBJ1-5; 8 bases align to TRBD1. Trimming at V came to 5 bases and at J to 2 bases, leaving 2 bases not matched to a gene. The CDR3 runs to 14 residues. CDR1 MNHEY and CDR2 SVGAGI come from the germline V gene. CDR3 DNA sequence: TGTGCCAGCAGTCAGGACAGGGGCAATCAGCCCCAGCATTTT. Translation: CASSQDRGNQPQHF.

V and J are TRBV30 and TRBJ1-2; the D gene is possibly TRBD1 (5 bases). Trimming left V 0 bases short and J 2 bases short, with 10 bases between. The CDR3 sequence is 14 residues long. Germline-derived CDR1 and CDR2 are GTSNPN and SVGIG (reference sequence). CDR3 sequence reads: CAWSVLSGNYGYTF. Written as DNA, the CDR3 is TGTGCCTGGAGTGTACTATCAGGGAACTATGGCTACACCTTC. Using reference TRBV30 and TRBJ1-2 for the parts outside the CDR3, the full variable domain is SQTIHQWPATLVQPVGSPLSLECTVEGTSNPNLYWYRQAAGRGLQLLFYSVGIGQISSEVPQNLSASRPQDRQFILSSKKLLLSDSGFYLCAWSVLSGNYGYTFGSGTRLTVV.

Notes on this clone: The sample holds other DNA sequences that translate to the same CDR3. This chain links TRBV7-9 with TRBJ1-5, with D possibly being TRBD1 (6 bases). The length of the CDR3 is 14 residues. The germline CDR1 and CDR2 sequences are SEHNR and FQNEAQ (reference sequence). V lost 1 base, J lost 4 bases, and 8 bases lay in between. For the CDR3, the DNA is TGTGCCAGCAGCTTAGGTCAGGGGAATCAGCCCCAGCATTTT. It specifies CASSLGQGNQPQHF.

V and J are TRBV30 and TRBJ1-4; possible D gene TRBD1, 6 bases. In germline, CDR1 is GTSNPN, CDR2 SVGIG (reference sequence). This CDR3 region has 14 residues. V was trimmed by 5 bases and J by 7 bases, leaving 17 bases between them. The CDR3 spells CAWDSLRGPEKLFF. The CDR3, as DNA: TGTGCCTGGGACTCTCTCAGGGGCCCTGAAAAACTGTTTTTT.

V and J are TRBV27 and TRBJ2-2; TRBD2 agrees at 7 bases. Germline V lookup: CDR1 MNHEY, CDR2 SMNVEV (reference sequence). Germline trimming cut 6 bases from V and 5 bases from J; bases unmatched to any gene: 9. The CDR3 runs 15 residues. DNA of the CDR3: TGTGCCAGCAGCCCCGTACAGCGGGGAACCGGGGAGCTGTTTTTT. Translation: CASSPVQRGTGELFF.

The chain couples TRBV4-3 to TRBJ1-2, with D maybe TRBD1 (6 bases). This CDR3 is built from 15 residues. Germline V gene sequence: CDR1 LGHNA, CDR2 YSLEER. Deletions cut 0 bases from V and 3 bases from J, with 11 bases between. CDR3 coding DNA: TGCGCCAGCAGCCAAGATGGAACAGGGTACTATGGCTACACCTTC. Its translation: CASSQDGTGYYGYTF.

The rearrangement joins TRBV5-1 to TRBJ1-4; 7 bases align to TRBD1. Germline V gives CDR1 SGHRS, CDR2 YFSETQ. V was pared by 0 bases and J by 8 bases, with 7 bases of the junction left unmatched. This CDR3 has 15 residues. The CDR3 here is CASSLEDRRGEKLFF. The CDR3 DNA reads TGCGCCAGCAGCTTGGAGGACAGGAGAGGAGAAAAACTGTTTTTT.

This clone was seen many times. V is TRBV4-3 and J is TRBJ2-1; tentatively, D is TRBD1 (6 bases). The CDR3 has 16 amino acids. Germline V CDR1 and CDR2: LGHNA, YSLEER. Trimming removed 0 bases at V and 4 bases at J, with 13 bases between. Written as DNA, the CDR3 is TGCGCCAGCAGCCAAGAATCAGGGGCCCCGTACAATGAGCAGTTCTTC. Protein product: CASSQESGAPYNEQFF.